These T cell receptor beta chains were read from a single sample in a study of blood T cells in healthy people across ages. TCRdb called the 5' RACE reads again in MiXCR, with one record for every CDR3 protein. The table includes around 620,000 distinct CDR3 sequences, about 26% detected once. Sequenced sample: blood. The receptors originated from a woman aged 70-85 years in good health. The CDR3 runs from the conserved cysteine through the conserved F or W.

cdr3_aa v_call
CSAPTSHNNSPLHF TRBV20-1
CASSPRGGGAYEQYF TRBV3-1
CASSFSGQASEAFF TRBV5-1
CASSSDWTTGELFF TRBV7-3
CSAARNYEQYF TRBV20-1
CASCPGSALNSPLHF TRBV28
CASSFPETYEQYF TRBV12-3/TRBV12-4
CSARDPGGFTDTQYF TRBV20-1
CAGSPLETQYF TRBV6-1
CASSVAWTRGIDEQFF TRBV9
CASSAGRTVNEKLFF TRBV7-3
CASSMGPGSTYEQYF TRBV7-9
CASSLRGSPQTGANVLTF TRBV7-3
CSARKVHHRDGDSPLHF TRBV20-1
CASSPPSGLQETQYF TRBV7-2
CASIPSGSGNTIYF TRBV6-6
CASSPTRLDTQYF TRBV28
CASRGDTDQETQYF TRBV5-1
CASSRDVSYEQYF TRBV18
CSARDFRTTDTQYF TRBV20-1
CASSTTGQSSYGYTF TRBV7-2
CASSQDTLEIPNEQFF TRBV4-2
CASSLPQGRETQYF TRBV3-1
CASSVGTGPGSDTQYF TRBV5-1
CASSSERAENIQYF TRBV5-1
CASSLGVAADTQYF TRBV5-1
CASIPRTGGALTNYGYTF TRBV7-2
CASSRGTYSMNTEAFF TRBV6-2/TRBV6-3